One T cell receptor (beta chain) is described in this entry. This clone was recorded a few times. Its antigen is not yet known. Base qualities are not recorded, but no much larger clone differs from it by a single base. Preparation of the library involved the immunoSEQ multiplex PCR assay. For the multiplex PCR, a mixture combining 60 forward primers for TCR Vbeta segments and 13 reverse primers for TCR Jbeta segments was used. The CDR3 region of rearranged TCR beta genes was amplified from genomic DNA by a multiplex PCR assay. Amplified TCR beta libraries were sequenced as 87-base-pair reads on the Illumina HiSeq System. The original pipeline was this. A later analysis tallied 75 million to 95 million unique TCR beta chains across the 640 or so repertoires, and about 10 million of those chains were shared by two or more donors. To remove PCR and sequencing errors, raw reads were error-corrected and collapsed into unique sequences using a nearest-neighbor algorithm that merged closely related sequences. V, D and J gene segments were assigned by aligning CDR3 sequences to IMGT reference sequences. For a sequence to be retained, a match of at least six nucleotides to both a V gene segment and a J gene segment was required. Rearrangements were classified as productive when the CDR3 lacked stop codons and remained in frame with V and J, and all other rearrangements were classified as non-productive. Following IMGT convention, CDR3 was defined as the stretch from the second conserved V-encoded cysteine to the conserved J-encoded phenylalanine. The earlier analysis of 450 to 750 of the donors excluded any sequence lacking an unambiguous match to a single V gene segment. An earlier analysis of several hundred of the donors classified V segments as functional when productive rearrangements were above 56.7% and as segregating when the standard deviation between donors was above 5%. A statistical classification framework was built for diagnosing cytomegalovirus status from the catalog of TCR beta chain sequences. In a later analysis, TCR nucleotide sequences were compared against IMGT/GENE-DB human TR gene sequences so that V and J genes could be assigned. Using the TCRdist pipeline, a later analysis assigned CDR3 sequences along with most-parsimonious VDJ recombination scenarios. In a later analysis, every TCR beta chain was defined by the combination of its CDR3 amino acid sequence and its V-gene family, and reads without a unique V-gene family were dropped. To address suspected cross-contamination and a sequencing artifact, a later analysis removed a few hundred highly shared, low-generation-probability nucleotide sequences. In a later analysis, a clonal expansion index was calculated for each public chain from normalized within-repertoire ranks of inferred template counts. Generation probabilities in a later analysis came from a VDJ recombination model fitted to out-of-frame rearrangements, and those results were checked against IGoR. In a later analysis, hypergeometric tests were used to score TCR-TCR, TCR-HLA and TCR-CMV co-occurrence, with a repertoire-size bias correction applied to TCR pairs. False discovery rates were estimated in a later analysis by permuting HLA or CMV assignments 20 times. In a later analysis, co-occurring TCRs were grouped using DBSCAN, with TCRdist sequence similarity added in when clustering inside HLA-allele-positive subsets. Co-occurrence clustering excluded repertoires with fewer than 30,000 or more than 120,000 public chains, plus five with anomalous nucleotide sharing. TCRdb limited this immuneACCESS table to in-frame rearrangements with V and J called. A share of clones is missing; checked studies link under half to unresolved V genes, and the rest is unexplained. V and J calls and clone size follow that table, whereas D and trimming were derived from the DNA. The sample records 150,000 to 200,000 clones, around 81% of which are singletons. The top ten constitute more than 1.5% of the sample.

This record belongs to a study of cytomegalovirus exposure and HLA in healthy donors (dated by TCRdb to about 2017). Looking at the study overall: An earlier analysis of roughly 500 of the donors reported more than 250 Gb of sequence data and approximately 110 million unique TCR beta sequences from some 180 million T cells. An early release that covered some 630 HLA-typed donors contained about 300 gigabases of sequencing data and around 85 million unique TCR sequences. Among the roughly 400 genotyped donors, around 79% belonged to the genetic ancestry cluster associated with self-reported Caucasian donors. The aim of the study was to test whether cataloging public T cell receptors could identify signatures of past pathogen exposure. The study profiled the T cell repertoires of hundreds of subjects by immunosequencing and related them to cytomegalovirus serostatus. In addition to the first cohort of roughly 670 subjects, a separate validation cohort of 120 different subjects was used. High-throughput TCR immunosequencing, statistical association of individual TCRs with disease status, and machine learning were combined to predict cytomegalovirus infection status. To study patterns of TCR occurrence, a later analysis re-analyzed previously published TCR beta repertoires from several hundred donors and added high-resolution HLA genotyping. Rather than using new phenotypic data, the later analysis identified candidate immune exposures from TCR beta sequences and from how often those sequences occurred across donors. To decide whether each TCR beta V gene segment behaved as functional or pseudogenic, an earlier analysis of over 500 of the donors relied on high-throughput TCR beta sequencing. Alongside the repertoire data, information on donor age, sex, ethnicity and CMV serostatus was compiled. Genome-wide SNP genotypes for about 65% of the roughly 700 donors were used in a later genetic analysis, which treated that subset as a discovery cohort. Every discovery cohort repertoire had been produced on one sequencing platform. HLA typing covered class I and class II loci at four-digit resolution. The number of donors typed differed by locus, with roughly 629-640 for A, B, C, DRB1 and DQB1, more than 500 for DQA1, 606 for DPA1, and some 440 for DPB1. Four to six DR-DQ haplotypes were handled as single units for association and clustering, since linkage in the cohort was strong. Across some 400 genotyped donors of the cohort, an average of about 240,000 unique TCR beta nucleotide sequences per donor were sequenced, and roughly 18% of those sequences were non-productive. Paper-wide results and their limitations: The classifier was reported to diagnose cytomegalovirus status with high specificity and sensitivity in both the original and validation cohorts. Presence/absence analyses assumed roughly uniform sequencing depth across donors, an assumption that may not hold. Because HLA typing was unavailable for some donors at each locus, only the typed subset was used in association tests. Most CMV-associated TCR beta chains appeared to be HLA-restricted in a later analysis, and the HLA associations seemed to be driven largely by CMV exposure. Linkage disequilibrium might explain the correlated functional status among segregating V segments, but an unknown experimental factor could not be excluded. An earlier analysis of several hundred of the donors showed that most TCR beta V segments appeared in productive rearrangements either about 87% or about 30% of the time, which broadly matched IMGT annotations. An association between a missense DCLRE1C variant and V-gene and J-gene trimming of TCR beta chains was found in a later genetic analysis and replicated in an independent cohort. In a later analysis, HLA-associated TCR beta chains were found to be more clonally expanded and to have lower generation probabilities than equally common non-associated chains. In vitro tests confirmed that a few of the cytomegalovirus-associated TCR beta chains recognize cytomegalovirus antigens. Specific HLA alleles were associated with more than 15,000 TCR beta sequences at a false discovery rate of 0.05 in a later analysis. Assigning TCR associations to individual alleles was difficult when HLA alleles, especially DR and DQ, strongly co-occurred. While some public TCRs were present in many individuals, most TCR sequences turned up only very rarely across donors. A later analysis found that TCR association rates varied across HLA loci, with DRB1 alleles showing the most associated TCRs and HLA-C alleles the fewest. A cluster of highly shared sequence variants was judged likely to be a technical artifact of the sequencing pipeline. The only immune exposure information available for the cohort was CMV serostatus. Seventeen rarely observed V segments, including chromosome 9 orphons, were excluded from the earlier analysis of several hundred of the donors because counts were too low. The cohort was sequenced for TCR beta chains only, and without alpha or paired-chain data the features that could be detected were limited. Compared with the roughly 670-donor mean, donors in an Asian-associated ancestry cluster had fewer N-insertions in productive TCRs, according to a later genetic analysis. The study listed 150 to 200 TCR beta chains as associated with cytomegalovirus. According to a later analysis, parvovirus B19, influenza, CMV and Epstein-Barr virus appeared linked to several top co-occurrence clusters. According to the authors, the approach could potentially be generalized to other disease states and immunological phenotypes. A further reported finding was that TCR beta sequences accurately predicted the HLA-A and HLA-B alleles for most subjects in the first cohort.

The cohort consisted of 670 or so healthy bone marrow donors. Cohort members were all nominally healthy when sampled, although unrecorded immune exposures were likely present. The donor tested CMV seronegative, placing the donor among the roughly 400 seronegative members of the cohort. A peripheral blood sample was collected from each donor, and TCR beta sequencing was performed on peripheral blood mononuclear cells. The Qiagen DNeasy Blood Extraction Kit was used to extract genomic DNA from the blood cell samples. The source of this sequence is a man younger than 35 in good health and CMV-seronegative. Sequencing input: PBMCs.

The DNA is as follows: TGCGCCAGCAGCCAAGACTTCGGACAGGGAAACCAGCCCCAGCATTTT. Translated, it reads CASSQDFGQGNQPQHF. The V gene is TRBV4-3 and the J gene is TRBJ1-5, with 8 junctional bases fitting TRBD1. V is pruned by 0 bases and J by 7 bases, leaving 8 bases of the junction without a gene match. Sequences LGHNA (CDR1) and YSLEER (CDR2) are obtained from the germline V gene. Counted from cysteine to phenylalanine, this CDR3 has 16 amino acids. Just CDR3 DNA is preserved here, 48 bases in frame from base 1.